This TCR beta chain was sequenced for a study of post-analysis software for immune sequencing data. Study-wide points: Several TRBV segments were more frequent in patients than controls; TRBV5-6, TRBV5-1 and TRBV20-1 belonged to this group.

Per the germline V gene, CDR1 is SGHRS and CDR2 is YFSETQ. Germline trimming cut 3 bases from V and 7 bases from J; bases unmatched to any gene: 7. The CDR3 length is 13 residues. Every TCR beta cDNA library bore unique molecular identifiers. TCRdb reprocessed the PCR reads with MiXCR, giving one entry per CDR3 protein. The profile shows some 890,000 distinct CDR3 sequences, around 53% of them singletons. This clonotype was seen a few times. What it recognizes is unknown. The clonotype comes from a girl aged 5-17 years with multiple sclerosis. The sequenced material came from blood. This chain connects TRBV5-1 to TRBJ2-7; TRBD2 matches 7 bases. The CDR3 DNA is TGCGCCAGCAGCTGGGCGGGAGTACGAGAGCAGTACTTC. It codes for CASSWAGVREQYF.